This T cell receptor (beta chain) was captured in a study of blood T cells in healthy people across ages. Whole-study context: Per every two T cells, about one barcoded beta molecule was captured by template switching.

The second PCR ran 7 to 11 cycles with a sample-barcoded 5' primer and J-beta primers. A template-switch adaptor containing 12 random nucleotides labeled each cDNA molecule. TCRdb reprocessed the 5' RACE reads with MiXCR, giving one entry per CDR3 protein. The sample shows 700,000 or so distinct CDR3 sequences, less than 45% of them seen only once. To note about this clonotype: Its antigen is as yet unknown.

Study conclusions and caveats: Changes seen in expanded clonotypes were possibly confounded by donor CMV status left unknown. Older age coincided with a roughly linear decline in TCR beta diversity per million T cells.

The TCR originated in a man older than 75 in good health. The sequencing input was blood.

The CDR3 region has the DNA TGTGCCAGCAGTTACTCGAATGGACTGATTAGCAATCAGCCCCAGCATTTT. This translates into CASSYSNGLISNQPQHF. The gene calls are TRBV6-6 and TRBJ1-5; no clear D gene. The V gene's germline CDR1 is MNHNY and CDR2 SVGAGI (reference sequence). The germline V and J ends were trimmed by 0 bases and 0 bases, with 12 bases remaining between them. CDR3 length: 17 residues.